What follows is one T cell receptor beta chain and its context. For the second PCR, which ran for about 7 to 12 cycles, a sample-barcoded 5' primer and a J-beta primer mix were used. TCRdb reprocessed the 5' RACE reads via MiXCR and lists one record per CDR3 protein. The repertoire has over 500,000 distinct CDR3 sequences, approximately 26% of them found once; the top ten carry approximately 3.7%. This record belongs to a study of blood T cells in healthy people across ages. The V and J ends lost 8 bases and 7 bases, in that order; junction bases with no gene match: 8. From germline, CDR1 is MDHEN and CDR2 SYDVKM. This CDR3 spans 12 amino acids. This sample also belongs to another study, concerning T cells of mothers and their children.

The TCR was taken from a boy younger than 10 in good health. Material: blood. The chain employs TRBV28 and TRBJ2-7; 7 bases fit TRBD1. The CDR3 DNA is TGTGCCAGCGGCCTTGACAGGGATGAGCAGTACTTC. The encoded protein is CASGLDRDEQYF.